This TCR beta chain was sequenced in a study of cytomegalovirus exposure and HLA in healthy donors. Study background: Roughly 80 million unique TCRs from HLA-typed donors were held in an early data release.

PCR employed 60 Vbeta and 13 Jbeta primers. TCRdb's table, derived via immunoSEQ multiplex PCR, lists solely in-frame clones and lacks some. The sample lists under 200,000 clones, over 70% occurring once. Study outcomes and limitations: Later examination showed HLA-associated TCR beta chains had greater clonal expansion than equally common others. As a later analysis showed, several of the most significant clusters appeared to be linked to common viral pathogens. It has been reported that TCR beta sequences accurately predicted the HLA-A and HLA-B alleles of most subjects.

This CDR3 spans 16 amino acids. V was shortened by 5 bases and J by 3 bases, with 20 bases between the two germline ends. Per germline, CDR1 LNHNV and CDR2 YYDKDF (reference sequence). Of note for this clone: The antigen is not known.

This sequence joins TRBV15 and TRBJ2-7; D perhaps matches TRBD1 (6 bases). This TCR derives from a male donor in good health and CMV-seropositive. The material sequenced was PBMCs. The CDR3, as DNA: TGTGCCACCAGCGTAAGACCGGGACATGTAAACTACGAGCAGTACTTC. Protein sequence: CATSVRPGHVNYEQYF.